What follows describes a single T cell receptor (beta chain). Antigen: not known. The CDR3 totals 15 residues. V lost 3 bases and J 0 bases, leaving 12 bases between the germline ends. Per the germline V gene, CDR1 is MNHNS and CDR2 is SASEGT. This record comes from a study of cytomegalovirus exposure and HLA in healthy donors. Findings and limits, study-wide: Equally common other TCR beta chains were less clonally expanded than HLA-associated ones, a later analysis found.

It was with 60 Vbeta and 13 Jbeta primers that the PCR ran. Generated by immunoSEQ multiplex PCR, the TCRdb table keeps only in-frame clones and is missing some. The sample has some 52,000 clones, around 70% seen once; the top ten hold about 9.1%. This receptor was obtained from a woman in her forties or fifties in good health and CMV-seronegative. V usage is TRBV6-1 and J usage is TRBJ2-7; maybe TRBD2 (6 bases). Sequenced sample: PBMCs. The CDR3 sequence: CASSDGGTVSYEQYF. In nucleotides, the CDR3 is TGTGCCAGCAGTGATGGCGGGACCGTCTCCTACGAGCAGTACTTC.